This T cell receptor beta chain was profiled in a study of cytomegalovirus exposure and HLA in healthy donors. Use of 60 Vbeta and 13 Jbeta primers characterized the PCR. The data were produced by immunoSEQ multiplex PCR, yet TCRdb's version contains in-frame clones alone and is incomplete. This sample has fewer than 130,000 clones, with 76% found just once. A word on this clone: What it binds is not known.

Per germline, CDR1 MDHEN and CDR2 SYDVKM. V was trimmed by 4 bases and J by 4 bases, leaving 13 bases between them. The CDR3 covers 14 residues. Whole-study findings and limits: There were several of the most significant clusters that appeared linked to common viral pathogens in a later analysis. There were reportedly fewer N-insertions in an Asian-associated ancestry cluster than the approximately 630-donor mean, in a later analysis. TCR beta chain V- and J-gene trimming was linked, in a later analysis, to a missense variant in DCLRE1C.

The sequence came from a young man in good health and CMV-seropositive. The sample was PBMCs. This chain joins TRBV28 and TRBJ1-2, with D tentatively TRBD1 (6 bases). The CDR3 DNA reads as TGTGCCAGCAGTTGGCCACAGGGATTCTATGGCTACACCTTC. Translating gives CASSWPQGFYGYTF.